Below, 31 T cell receptor beta chains from the same sample are listed, as sequenced in a study of cytomegalovirus exposure and HLA in healthy donors. The PCR made use of 60 Vbeta and 13 Jbeta primers. Here immunoSEQ multiplex PCR was the method, and the copy in TCRdb shows in-frame clones only, minus some. The table records tens of thousands of clones, about 85% of them present only once. The sample consisted of PBMCs. The receptors stem from a female donor in good health and CMV-seronegative.

V and J are TRBV19 and TRBJ1-2; 7 bases are shared with TRBD1. Germline-derived CDR1 and CDR2 are LNHDA and SQIVND (reference sequence). The V segment lost 7 bases and the J segment 6 bases; nucleotides outside the gene matches: 14. The CDR3 consists of 15 residues. CDR3 coding DNA: TGTGCCAGTACCACAGGACAGGTCCCCTTTGATGGCTACACCTTC. Protein product: CASTTGQVPFDGYTF.

Points on this clone: One junction end does not reproduce the germline sequence, and a read error may be involved. The rearrangement joins TRBV7-9 to TRBJ2-3; 8 bases line up with TRBD2. This CDR3 is 16 amino acids long. Germline CDR1 SEHNR, CDR2 FQNEAQ (reference sequence). The CDR3 sequence: CSSSLVPREGDVTQYF. CDR3 sequence (DNA): TGTTCCAGCAGCTTGGTCCCCCGGGAGGGCGATGTTACGCAGTATTTT.

This clone has just one count. The chain couples TRBV19 to TRBJ1-5; the match to TRBD1 covers 7 bases. Per germline, CDR1 LNHDA and CDR2 SQIVND (reference sequence). V lost 4 bases, J lost 5 bases, and 2 bases stayed unmatched. There are 13 residues in the CDR3. The CDR3 DNA reads as TGTGCCAGTAGTAGACAGGGCCATCAGCCCCAGCATTTT. Its protein product is CASSRQGHQPQHF.

The chain recombines TRBV27 with TRBJ2-5; D unclear. The J call could be wrong; TRBJ2-7 is a better fit for the DNA end. The CDR3 has 15 residues. Germline V gene lookup returns CDR1 MNHEY and CDR2 SMNVEV (reference sequence). The CDR3 protein is CASSSPSEASYEQYF. The CDR3 coding sequence is TGTGCCAGCAGTTCCCCCTCAGAGGCGTCCTACGAGCAGTACTTC.

This chain links TRBV5-6 with TRBJ1-5; 7 bases match TRBD1. The ends lost 5 bases at V and 2 bases at J; junction bases unmatched: 7. Looked up from germline, CDR1 is SGHDT and CDR2 is YYEEEE. The CDR3 runs to 15 residues. The CDR3 here is CASSDGQDRNQPQHF. As DNA, the CDR3 is TGTGCCAGCAGTGATGGACAGGACCGCAATCAGCCCCAGCATTTT. The complete variable domain, with remaining parts taken from reference TRBV5-6 and TRBJ1-5, reads DAGVTQSPTHLIKTRGQQVTLRCSPKSGHDTVSWYQQALGQGPQFIFQYYEEEERQRGNFPDRFSGHQFPNYSSELNVNALLLGDSALYLCASSDGQDRNQPQHFGDGTRLSIL.

The chain joins TRBV19 to TRBJ2-3; perhaps TRBD1 as D (6 bases). Germline CDR1 and CDR2: LNHDA and SQIVND (reference sequence). This CDR3 has 15 amino acids. Trimming took off 7 bases at V and 0 bases at J, with 14 bases between the two ends. In DNA form, the CDR3 reads TGTGCCAGTACCCTGACGGGACACAGCACAGATACGCAGTATTTT. Protein product: CASTLTGHSTDTQYF. Complete variable domain (other parts from reference TRBV19 and TRBJ2-3): DGGITQSPKYLFRKEGQNVTLSCEQNLNHDAMYWYRQDPGQGLRLIYYSQIVNDFQKGDIAEGYSVSREKKESFPLTVTSAQKNPTAFYLCASTLTGHSTDTQYFGPGTRLTVL.

The chain carries TRBV6-6 and TRBJ2-7; 12 nucleotides match TRBD2. The CDR3 contains 14 residues. Germline CDR1 MNHNY, CDR2 SVGAGI (reference sequence). The V gene end was trimmed by 10 bases and the J gene end by 6 bases; junction bases not matched to a gene: 10. The CDR3 coding sequence is TGTGCCACCAGGACTAGCGGGAAAAGTGGCGAGCAGTACTTC. It codes for CATRTSGKSGEQYF.

This clone was seen just once. The chain recombines TRBV2 with TRBJ2-1, with a weak D call TRBD1 (5 bases). Trimming removed 7 bases at V and 7 bases at J, with 17 bases between. In germline, CDR1 is SNHLY, CDR2 FYNNEI. The CDR3 loop spans 14 amino acids. CDR3 in amino acids: CASIVAGWANEQFF. The CDR3 region has the DNA TGTGCCAGCATTGTGGCAGGGTGGGCGAATGAGCAGTTCTTC.

This clone occurred once. The rearrangement links TRBV12-5 to TRBJ2-7, with TRBD1 matching over 8 bases. This CDR3 comprises 15 residues. Germline V gene data show CDR1 as LGHNT and CDR2 as FRNRAP. V dropped 5 bases and J dropped 2; count of bases not matched to a gene: 8. The CDR3 DNA reads TGTGCTAGTGGTATCCGGGACAGGTTTACCTACGAGCAGTACTTC. It encodes CASGIRDRFTYEQYF.

The chain uses TRBV29-1 and TRBJ1-1; 9 bases line up with TRBD1. V trimming: 6 bases; J trimming: 5 bases; junction bases outside the gene matches: 7. CDR3 length: 13 residues. Germline lookup yields CDR1 SQVTM and CDR2 ANQGSEA. The CDR3 spells CSVDRGFRTEAFF. For the CDR3, the DNA is TGCAGCGTGGACAGGGGTTTTCGGACTGAAGCTTTCTTT.

The rearrangement links TRBV6-1 to TRBJ1-1, with 7 bases identical to TRBD1. This CDR3 region has 13 residues. Germline V gene lookup returns CDR1 MNHNS and CDR2 SASEGT. V shed 6 bases, J shed 3 bases, and the junction held 4 bases outside the gene matches. Written as DNA, the CDR3 is TGTGCCAGCAGGACAGGGCAGTACACTGAAGCTTTCTTT. Translating gives CASRTGQYTEAFF.

This clone has only one observation. At one end the junction does not follow the germline gene, possibly because of a read error. The chain has TRBV27 and TRBJ2-6, with D perhaps TRBD1 (7 bases). Germline V CDR1 and CDR2: MNHEY, SMNVEV (reference sequence). This CDR3 spans 15 amino acids. The DNA for the CDR3 is TGTGCCAGCAACCAGGGGGGCCCTGGGGCCAACGGCCTGACTTTC. It codes for CASNQGGPGANGLTF.

V usage is TRBV7-2 and J usage is TRBJ1-4; D unresolved. Germline CDR1 SGHTA, CDR2 FQGNSA. The CDR3 has 12 amino acids. V lost 3 bases and J 8 bases, leaving 7 bases between the germline ends. The CDR3 nucleotides read TGTGCCAGCAGCTTGCTTCAGGAAAAACTGTTTTTT. Protein product: CASSLLQEKLFF.

The chain carries TRBV7-3 and TRBJ2-7, with a weak D call TRBD2 (5 bases). Trimming left V 5 bases short and J 6 bases short, with 14 bases between. Germline-derived CDR1 and CDR2 are SGHTA and FQGTGA. The CDR3 has 13 residues. CDR3 DNA sequence: TGTGCCAGCAGCCCCTGGGAACGGGGCGAGCAGTACTTC. This codes for CASSPWERGEQYF.

The chain uses TRBV4-1 and TRBJ2-1, with 10 bases lining up with TRBD2. The germline gives CDR1 MGHRA, CDR2 YSYEKL. CDR3 size: 18 residues. The J segment lost 2 bases and the V segment lost 0 bases, leaving 7 bases of the junction unmatched. The CDR3 coding sequence is TGCGCCAGCAGCCAAGAAGCCACCGGGACTAGCGCCTACAATGAGCAGTTCTTC. Translating gives CASSQEATGTSAYNEQFF.

The sample holds one count of this clone. The V gene is TRBV2, the J gene TRBJ2-2, with TRBD1 matching 8 bases. This CDR3 contains 16 residues. The germline V gene encodes CDR1 SNHLY and CDR2 FYNNEI. Trimming at V came to 7 bases and at J to 5 bases, leaving 12 bases not matched to a gene. This CDR3 reads CASMRDRLKGTGELFF. Here the CDR3 DNA reads TGTGCCAGCATGCGGGACAGGTTAAAGGGGACCGGGGAGCTGTTTTTT. Full variable domain (missing parts from reference TRBV2 and TRBJ2-2): EPEVTQTPSHQVTQMGQEVILRCVPISNHLYFYWYRQILGQKVEFLVSFYNNEISEKSEIFDDQFSVERPDGSNFTLKIRSTKLEDSAMYFCASMRDRLKGTGELFFGEGSRLTVL.

The V call is TRBV7-8, the J call TRBJ2-6; no definite D call. Trimming took 5 bases from V and 1 from J, leaving 9 bases between them. Per germline, CDR1 SGHVS and CDR2 FQNEAQ. CDR3 length: 15 amino acids. CDR3 protein: CASSPRQSGANVLTF. The CDR3 coding sequence is TGTGCCAGCAGCCCTCGACAATCTGGGGCCAACGTCCTGACTTTC.

The chain combines TRBV7-6 with TRBJ2-5; D gene uncertain. CDR1 and CDR2 from the germline V gene are SGHVS and FNYEAQ. The CDR3 runs to 11 residues. Deletions cut 3 bases from V and 5 bases from J, with 4 bases between. This chain's CDR3 is CASSFSETQYF. The CDR3 DNA is TGTGCCAGCAGCTTTTCGGAGACCCAGTACTTC.

The chain couples TRBV5-1 to TRBJ2-7; a possible D gene is TRBD2 (6 bases). Germline V gives CDR1 SGHRS, CDR2 YFSETQ. Trimming shortened V by 5 bases and J by 0 bases, and 21 bases separated the two germline ends. The CDR3 has 17 amino acids. CDR3 DNA: TGCGCCAGCAGAGTCTGGGGACTTGGGCAGTCCTCCTACGAGCAGTACTTC. Its protein product is CASRVWGLGQSSYEQYF.

The J gene is TRBJ1-1, the V gene TRBV19; D perhaps matches TRBD1 (6 bases). V dropped 6 bases and J dropped 0 bases, with 11 bases sitting between them. Germline CDR1 LNHDA, CDR2 SQIVND (reference sequence). The CDR3 consists of 14 residues. The CDR3 reads CASRGGAVNTEAFF. The CDR3 region has the DNA TGTGCCAGTAGAGGGGGGGCAGTGAACACTGAAGCTTTCTTT.

For the CDR3, the DNA is TGTGCCAGCAGTTTAAGGGCACTAGCGGGAAGCTACGAGCAGTACTTC. The encoded protein is CASSLRALAGSYEQYF. V is TRBV27 and J is TRBJ2-7; TRBD2 matches at 10 bases. There are 16 residues in the CDR3. CDR1 and CDR2 (germline): MNHEY, SMNVEV (reference sequence). The ends lost 2 bases at V and 3 bases at J; junction bases unmatched: 7.

The chain carries TRBV2 and TRBJ1-1; D is uncertain. Trimming took 3 bases from V and 13 from J, leaving 15 bases between them. Looked up from germline, CDR1 is SNHLY and CDR2 is FYNNEI. CDR3 length: 12 residues. The CDR3, as DNA: TGTGCCAGCAGTGACCCGGGAGGTGGAAGTTTCTTT. It encodes CASSDPGGGSFF.

The genes are TRBV27 and TRBJ2-5; D is unclear. The J call may be incorrect, as the DNA end agrees better with TRBJ2-7. The CDR3 covers 14 residues. Germline V CDR1 and CDR2: MNHEY, SMNVEV (reference sequence). The CDR3 coding sequence is TGTGCCAGCAGTTTATATGCCAGGATCTACGAGCAGTACTTC. Its translation: CASSLYARIYEQYF.

For the CDR3, the DNA is TGTGCCAGCAGATCTAGCACAGATACGCAGTATTTT. Translating gives CASRSSTDTQYF. The V and J genes are TRBV7-9 and TRBJ2-3; D gene unclear. The germline V gene has CDR1 SEHNR and CDR2 FQNEAQ (reference sequence). This CDR3 comprises 12 residues. V lost 6 bases and J lost 0, with 4 bases in between. The whole variable domain, remainder taken from reference TRBV7-9 and TRBJ2-3, is DTGVSQNPRHKITKRGQNVTFRCDPISEHNRLYWYRQTLGQGPEFLTYFQNEAQLEKSRLLSDRFSAERPKGSFSTLEIQRTEQGDSAMYLCASRSSTDTQYFGPGTRLTVL.

This clone was found a few times. The chain combines TRBV7-9 with TRBJ2-1; the D is unclear. Trimming shortened V by 2 bases and J by 5 bases, and 7 bases separated the two germline ends. The CDR3 length is 13 residues. Germline V CDR1 and CDR2: SEHNR, FQNEAQ (reference sequence). CDR3 nucleotides: TGTGCCAGCAGCTTATTCCCTCACAATGAGCAGTTCTTC. It is translated as CASSLFPHNEQFF.

This clone was observed once. The J gene is TRBJ2-5, the V gene TRBV29-1; the match to TRBD2 covers 9 bases. Germline V gene sequence: CDR1 SQVTM, CDR2 ANQGSEA. With V trimmed by 6 bases and J by 5 bases, 10 bases remained unmatched. There are 14 residues in the CDR3. DNA for the CDR3: TGCAGCGTGGACTTAGCGGGGGCCGGGGAGACCCAGTACTTC. The encoded protein is CSVDLAGAGETQYF.

This clone was seen a single time. The chain carries TRBV29-1 and TRBJ2-1, with 9 bases that match TRBD2. Germline CDR1 reads SQVTM; CDR2 reads ANQGSEA. There are 15 residues in the CDR3. V dropped 3 bases and J dropped 7; count of bases not matched to a gene: 10. CDR3 DNA: TGCAGCGTTGACGTGGGGAGCGGGGGGAGGAATGAGCAGTTCTTC. Its translation: CSVDVGSGGRNEQFF.

The CDR3 spells CASRPPGSPEAFF. CDR3 coding DNA: TGTGCCAGCAGACCCCCCGGGAGTCCTGAAGCTTTCTTT. The chain carries TRBV27 and TRBJ1-1; no reliable D call. This CDR3 has 13 amino acids. The germline gives CDR1 MNHEY, CDR2 SMNVEV (reference sequence). The V end was cut by 6 bases, the J end by 6 bases, with 14 bases between.

The chain combines TRBV6-1 with TRBJ1-5; 7 bases agree with TRBD1. Trimming cost V 5 bases and J 2 bases; bases outside gene matches: 6. The CDR3 sequence is 15 residues long. Germline V gene lookup returns CDR1 MNHNS and CDR2 SASEGT. DNA of the CDR3: TGTGCCAGCAGTTCAAGACAGGGAGGCAATCAGCCCCAGCATTTT. Its translation: CASSSRQGGNQPQHF.

This clone came up a few times. J is TRBJ1-5 and V is TRBV6-5; perhaps TRBD1 as D (6 bases). The CDR3 is made up of 14 amino acids. The V and J ends lost 3 bases and 3 bases respectively, with 9 bases between them. Germline lookup yields CDR1 MNHEY and CDR2 SVGAGI. The CDR3 region is CASSYGGLNQPQHF. CDR3 in DNA: TGTGCCAGCAGTTATGGGGGCCTCAATCAGCCCCAGCATTTT.

The rearrangement uses TRBV7-6 and TRBJ1-6; the D gene is possibly TRBD1 (5 bases). Germline V CDR1 and CDR2: SGHVS, FNYEAQ. The V end lost 2 bases, the J end lost 10 bases, and 9 bases lay between the germline ends. The CDR3 covers 13 residues. The CDR3 DNA follows: TGTGCCAGCAGCTTACAGGGTGGCTCACCCCTCCACTTT. Protein product: CASSLQGGSPLHF.